The source of this T cell receptor (beta chain) is a study of T cell responses to AZD1222 COVID-19 vaccine. Sequenced by immunoSEQ multiplex PCR; TCRdb stores in-frame clones only, minus some. Found here are approximately 88,000 clones, approximately 82% of them singletons; the top ten hold around a fifth. Looked up from germline, CDR1 is SGHAT and CDR2 is FQNNGV. CDR3 length: 13 amino acids. V dropped 3 bases and J dropped 6; count of bases not matched to a gene: 3. V and J are TRBV11-2 and TRBJ1-2, with 8 bases aligning to TRBD1. This TCR was sampled from an adult in good health. This specimen was peripheral blood, taken on day 0 of AZD1222 vaccination. CDR3 DNA sequence: TGTGCCAGCAGCTTCGACAGGGGTGATGGCTACACCTTC. This encodes CASSFDRGDGYTF.